The rows below give T cell receptor beta chains drawn from one sample of a study of T cell responses to AZD1222 COVID-19 vaccine. TCRdb keeps only in-frame clones here, not all; method: immunoSEQ multiplex PCR. The table has some 150,000 clones, approximately 89% seen once; the top ten hold around 5.5%. The sample was peripheral blood, taken on day 0 of AZD1222 vaccination. These receptors were taken from an adult in good health. The CDR3 runs from the conserved cysteine through the conserved F or W.

v_call | cdr3_aa
TRBV5-8 | CASSRGINSGANVLTF
TRBV12-5 | CASGLLIGGAGKVYSGETQYF
TRBV19 | CASSTPELQYGYTF
TRBV29-1 | CSVDRAATQGDYTF
TRBV6-2/TRBV6-3 | CASSSSGPWEKLFF
TRBV10-3 | CAISESSGRAPYNEQFF
TRBV19 | CASSPTGSPNEKLFF
TRBV4-3 | CASSQGGAGGRTDTQYF
TRBV4-3 | CASSQEFRSGGYGYTF
TRBV20-1 | CSAGTGYEQYF
TRBV5-1 | CASSLAGEEVGEQYF
TRBV12-5 | CASGEVGRGLPRYDGYTF
TRBV5-1 | CASSLAASGSFNEQFF
TRBV7-6 | CASSLGDRVSEQYF
TRBV27 | CASSLSARSTEAFF
TRBV10-3 | CATSQAPEETQYF
TRBV6-5 | CASREGGEFRAFF
TRBV5-8 | CASSLGFFSGSTDTQYF
TRBV5-1 | CASSGTGAGSGNTIYF
TRBV9 | CASSVTGQRGPTTGELFF
TRBV7-3 | CASSLGPSPDTQYF
TRBV5-6 | CASSLRGAKNIQYF
TRBV5-1 | CASSLGASSYNEQFF